These 11 T cell receptor beta chains share one sample of origin, sequenced in a study of human T cells and chemical hapten exposure. Documented time point: patch test 2, 6 weeks after DPC sensitization. As to treatment: therapeutic diphenylcyclopropenone sensitization with weekly scalp DPC. TCRdb redid the calling of the RACE reads with MiXCR, one entry per CDR3 protein. The sample has some 71,000 distinct CDR3 sequences; about a tenth are singletons. The starting material was whole blood, obtained in connection with sensitization to the hapten diphenylcyclopropenone (DPC). These receptors came from a woman aged 45 to 65 with alopecia areata. Some clones in this sample may be carry-over from other donors' samples.

Comments on this clonotype: A much more abundant neighbour one base away suggests this may be a read error. The genes are TRBV29-1 and TRBJ2-1; 7 nucleotides align to TRBD1. The germline V gene has CDR1 SQVTM and CDR2 ANQGSEA. The CDR3 consists of 14 residues. As DNA, the CDR3 is TGCAGCGCAAGACGGGACAGCCTAATCAATGAGAAGTTCTTC. It specifies CSARRDSLINEKFF.

The gene calls are TRBV9 and TRBJ2-1, with 11 bases fitting TRBD1. The CDR3 is 16 amino acids. With V trimmed by 3 bases and J by 6 bases, 8 bases remained unmatched. Germline values: CDR1 SGDLS, CDR2 YYNGEE. The CDR3 sequence: CASSAGDRGIFNEQFF. The CDR3 DNA reads as TGTGCCAGCAGCGCGGGGGACAGGGGGATCTTCAATGAGCAGTTCTTC.

This clonotype was counted a few times. V gene TRBV19 combines with J gene TRBJ1-1; D remains ambiguous. The V and J ends lost 7 bases and 1 base respectively, with 25 bases between them. Germline-derived CDR1 and CDR2 are LNHDA and SQIVND (reference sequence). The length of the CDR3 is 18 residues. The CDR3 sequence is CASTPVVRVSLGNTEAFF. DNA for the CDR3: TGTGCCAGTACCCCAGTCGTCCGCGTCAGTTTAGGGAACACTGAAGCTTTCTTT.

This clonotype was detected ten times or more. The J gene is TRBJ2-3, the V gene TRBV7-8, with 8 bases aligning to TRBD1. The CDR3 runs to 16 residues. Germline V gene lookup returns CDR1 SGHVS and CDR2 FQNEAQ. With 4 bases clipped from V and 0 bases from J, the junction kept 6 bases outside the gene matches. As DNA, the CDR3 is TGTGCCAGCAGCTGGACAGGGCCAGTTAGCACAGATACGCAGTATTTT. Translation gives CASSWTGPVSTDTQYF. The whole variable domain, remainder taken from reference TRBV7-8 and TRBJ2-3, is GAGVSQSPRYKVAKRGQDVALRCDPISGHVSLFWYQQALGQGPEFLTYFQNEAQLDKSGLPSDRFFAERPEGSVSTLKIQRTQQEDSAVYLCASSWTGPVSTDTQYFGPGTRLTVL.

This clonotype was seen ten or more times. This chain connects TRBV11-3 to TRBJ2-1; 7 bases are shared with TRBD2. This CDR3 spans 15 amino acids. V lost 4 bases, J lost 2 bases, and 5 bases stayed unmatched. Looked up from germline, CDR1 is SGHNT and CDR2 is YENEEA. DNA for the CDR3: TGTGCCAGCAGCTCCACCAGCGGGGCCTACAATGAGCAGTTCTTC. This gives the protein CASSSTSGAYNEQFF. The full variable domain, completed using reference TRBV11-3 and TRBJ2-1, is EAGVVQSPRYKIIEKKQPVAFWCNPISGHNTLYWYLQNLGQGPELLIRYENEEAVDDSQLPKDRFSAERLKGVDSTLKIQPAELGDSAVYLCASSSTSGAYNEQFFGPGTRLTVL.

The V and J genes are TRBV29-1 and TRBJ2-2, with 11 bases lining up with TRBD2. This CDR3 region has 15 residues. Germline trimming cut 6 bases from V and 1 base from J; bases unmatched to any gene: 4. CDR1 and CDR2 (germline): SQVTM, ANQGSEA. The CDR3 sequence is CSVRLAGLNTGELFF. CDR3 nucleotide sequence: TGCAGCGTCCGACTAGCGGGATTGAACACCGGGGAGCTGTTTTTT.

This clonotype was counted many times. V is TRBV6-1 and J is TRBJ2-1; tentative D call: TRBD2 (5 bases). Germline CDR1 reads MNHNS; CDR2 reads SASEGT. Trimming stripped 6 bases from V and 0 bases from J, with 15 bases between. The CDR3 totals 16 residues. The CDR3 is CASRRDLFSSYNEQFF. CDR3 coding DNA: TGTGCCAGCAGGAGGGATCTTTTCAGCTCCTACAATGAGCAGTTCTTC.

This clonotype has only a few counts. The chain combines TRBV28 with TRBJ2-1; TRBD2 aligns across 9 bases. Unmatched junction bases numbered 7, after V lost 8 bases and J lost 2 bases. The CDR3 extends over 15 amino acids. The V gene's germline CDR1 is MDHEN and CDR2 SYDVKM. The CDR3: CASAFLAGTYNEQFF. Written as DNA, the CDR3 is TGTGCCAGCGCATTTCTAGCGGGAACCTACAATGAGCAGTTCTTC.

The chain uses TRBV13 and TRBJ1-1; D unresolved. Trimming pared 6 bases from V and 0 bases from J, leaving 23 bases between. The germline CDR1 and CDR2 sequences are PRHDT and FYEKMQ (reference sequence). CDR3 length equals 18 residues. The CDR3 protein is CASSRLTTLDGLNTEAFF. The CDR3 DNA reads as TGTGCCAGCAGTCGGCTTACAACCCTGGACGGCCTGAACACTGAAGCTTTCTTT. Full variable domain (outside the CDR3, taken from reference TRBV13 and TRBJ1-1): AAGVIQSPRHLIKEKRETATLKCYPIPRHDTVYWYQQGPGQDPQFLISFYEKMQSDKGSIPDRFSAQQFSDYHSELNMSSLELGDSALYFCASSRLTTLDGLNTEAFFGQGTRLTVV.

This clonotype was counted ten times or more. The rearrangement uses TRBV20-1 and TRBJ2-1; TRBD1 aligns across 8 bases. This CDR3 comprises 14 residues. J lost 10 bases, V lost 0 bases, and 8 bases had no gene match. Germline V CDR1 and CDR2: DFQATT, SNEGSKA (reference sequence). The CDR3 region is CSARDVRGPGEQFF. CDR3 nucleotides: TGCAGTGCTAGAGATGTCAGGGGGCCAGGGGAGCAGTTCTTC.

The rearrangement uses TRBV29-1 and TRBJ2-7, with D unclear. The CDR3 is 13 residues long. The V and J ends lost 2 bases and 0 bases respectively, with 8 bases between them. CDR1 is SQVTM and CDR2 is ANQGSEA in the germline V gene. The CDR3 nucleotides are TGCAGCGTTGAATTCCAGAGCTCCTACGAGCAGTACTTC. This sequence encodes CSVEFQSSYEQYF.